These T cell receptor beta chains were read from a single sample in a study of blood T cell repertoires in COVID-19. Measured with immunoSEQ multiplex PCR; TCRdb has only the in-frame clones, and not every one. The sample consists of 150,000 to 200,000 clones, 70% to 90% of them appearing once. What was sequenced was peripheral blood. These receptors were obtained from a man in his fifties or sixties with acute or convalescent COVID-19. Each CDR3 is given with its conserved first and last residue. The D gene is left open where the match is weak. Clone size is shown for a subset of rows, as once, few, many or a class of expanded clone.

-	TRBV7-2	15	TRBJ1-5	TRBD1	TGTGCCAGCAGCTTAGCGGGACAGTCCTATCAGCCCCAGCATTTT	CASSLAGQSYQPQHF
-	TRBV7-3	15	TRBJ2-1	TRBD2	TGTGCCAGCAGCCTCGGACTAGCGGGGGAATTTGAGCAGTTCTTC	CASSLGLAGEFEQFF
-	TRBV6-5	13	TRBJ1-3	TRBD1	TGTGCCAGCAGCGCGGGACAGGGAAACACCATATATTTT	CASSAGQGNTIYF
-	TRBV6-6	14	TRBJ1-5	-	TGTGCCAGCAGGAGTGAGGGTAGCAATCAGCCCCAGCATTTT	CASRSEGSNQPQHF
-	TRBV25-1	14	TRBJ1-2	TRBD1	TGTGCCAGCAGTGAACAAGGACAGGTCTATGGCTACACCTTC	CASSEQGQVYGYTF
-	TRBV3-1/TRBV3-2	16	TRBJ1-4	TRBD1	TGTGCCAGCAGCCAACCGGGACAGGGTAGGGGTGAAAAACTGTTTTTT	CASSQPGQGRGEKLFF
few	TRBV19	14	TRBJ1-1	-	TGTGCCAGTACCGGGGACAATATGAACACTGAAGCTTTCTTT	CASTGDNMNTEAFF
few	TRBV11-2	17	TRBJ2-7	TRBD2	TGTGCCAGCAGCTTAGGCCCTGGGGGTAGCGGGGGCTACGAGCAGTACTTC	CASSLGPGGSGGYEQYF
-	TRBV19	14	TRBJ1-2	-	TGTGCCAGTAGTATACGGGGGGTGACGGATGGCTACACCTTC	CASSIRGVTDGYTF
few	TRBV20-1	11	TRBJ2-3	-	TGCAGTGCTAAAGTAGCAGATACGCAGTATTTT	CSAKVADTQYF
-	TRBV2	18	TRBJ2-7	-	TGTGCCGCCAGCGATTTTTCATGGACTTCCACCACCTCCTACGAGCAGTACTTC	CAASDFSWTSTTSYEQYF
-	TRBV19	11	TRBJ2-1	-	TGTGCCAGTAGGGGGGGATGGGAGCAGTTCTTC	CASRGGWEQFF
-	TRBV19	16	TRBJ2-2	-	TGTGCCAGTAGCCTCTGGCGGGGTTCCAACACCGGGGAGCTGTTTTTT	CASSLWRGSNTGELFF
-	TRBV5-1	16	TRBJ1-1	TRBD1	TGCGCCAGCGGTCTCGGGTCCAACAGGGGTAACACTGAAGCTTTCTTT	CASGLGSNRGNTEAFF
-	TRBV6-5	14	TRBJ1-3	TRBD1	TGTGCCAGCAGACAGGGGGAGGCTGGAAACACCATATATTTT	CASRQGEAGNTIYF
-	TRBV18	16	TRBJ1-6	-	TGTGCCAGCTCAACTGGACAGCTTCAAAATAATTCACCCCTCCACTTT	CASSTGQLQNNSPLHF
-	TRBV2	11	TRBJ2-2	-	TGTGCCAGCACTCTTTCCGGGGAGCTGTTTTTT	CASTLSGELFF
-	TRBV6-5	13	TRBJ1-2	-	TGTGCCAGCAGTTCAGGACTTGTCTATGGCTACACCTTC	CASSSGLVYGYTF
-	TRBV19	13	TRBJ1-2	-	TGTGCCAGTAGTGAAACAGGTCACTATGGCTACACCTTC	CASSETGHYGYTF